This TCR beta chain originates from a study of post-analysis software for immune sequencing data. Study information: Relapsing-remitting, secondary progressive and progressive-relapsing courses of multiple sclerosis were included. Study-wide points: The normalized Chao1 diversity of multiple sclerosis patients was significantly lower than that of controls. There were several TRBV segments more frequent in patients than controls, and TRBV5-6, TRBV5-1 and TRBV20-1 were among them.

Turning to this clonotype: Its antigen is unidentified.

cDNA libraries for TCR beta contained unique molecular identifiers. Input amounts of 1 to 10 million T cells were used. These gave approximately 500,000 cDNA molecules, so each molecule approximated one T cell. MiXCR was run by TCRdb on the PCR reads, yielding one entry per CDR3 protein. The data contain 700,000 to 900,000 distinct CDR3 sequences, roughly 50% of them singletons. Germline V gene data show CDR1 as SEHNR and CDR2 as FQNEAQ (reference sequence). Trimming took 5 bases from V and 4 from J, leaving 20 bases between them. The CDR3 runs 16 residues. The sequenced sample consisted of blood. This sequence originates from a girl aged 5-17 years with multiple sclerosis. The chain employs TRBV7-9 and TRBJ2-5; a possible D gene is TRBD2 (5 bases). CDR3 amino acids: CASSLSRTHGRETQYF. The CDR3 coding sequence is TGTGCCAGCAGCCTCTCAAGGACTCACGGACGAGAGACCCAGTACTTC.